The 27 T cell receptor beta chains listed next were all sequenced from one sample in a study of control samples from healthy donors and cancer patients. Some clones are missing from TCRdb's copy, which holds only in-frame ones; the method was immunoSEQ multiplex PCR. The sample consists of around 150,000 clones, around 96% of them appearing once. Sequences were obtained from blood. These receptors all come from a woman in her 30s in good health.

The rearrangement uses TRBV6-5 and TRBJ1-4, with a weak D call TRBD1 (6 bases). In germline, CDR1 is MNHEY, CDR2 SVGAGI. The CDR3 loop spans 15 amino acids. V gave up 6 bases and J gave up 7 bases, with 18 bases separating them. The CDR3 sequence: CASRQEGTMGEKLFF. The CDR3 DNA reads TGTGCCAGCAGACAAGAAGGGACAATGGGTGAAAAACTGTTTTTT.

This chain links TRBV13 with TRBJ2-7; TRBD2 might be the D (7 bases). Germline V gives CDR1 PRHDT, CDR2 FYEKMQ (reference sequence). Trimming shortened V by 4 bases and J by 4 bases, and 17 bases separated the two germline ends. The CDR3 totals 15 residues. The CDR3 sequence is CASSWRGGNVYEQYF. The CDR3 DNA reads as TGTGCCAGCAGCTGGAGGGGGGGCAACGTGTACGAGCAGTACTTC.

This chain uses TRBV5-1 with TRBJ1-2; 9 nucleotides agree with TRBD1. The germline V gene encodes CDR1 SGHRS and CDR2 YFSETQ. The CDR3 has 13 amino acids. J lost 11 bases, V lost 3 bases, and 8 bases had no gene match. CDR3 sequence (DNA): TGCGCCAGCAGCTCACCGGGACAGGGTTGGTACACCTTC. It translates to CASSSPGQGWYTF.

This chain joins TRBV5-1 and TRBJ2-1; 12 bases are a match to TRBD2. V was pared by 1 base and J by 10 bases, with 3 bases of the junction left unmatched. The CDR3 has 14 residues. The germline CDR1 and CDR2 sequences are SGHRS and YFSETQ. This chain's CDR3 is CASSLSLAGGEQFF. CDR3 in DNA: TGCGCCAGCAGCTTGTCTCTAGCGGGAGGGGAGCAGTTCTTC.

This clone was seen once. The rearrangement uses TRBV19 and TRBJ1-2; D is perhaps TRBD1 (6 bases). The CDR3 sequence is 15 residues long. V was shortened by 6 bases and J by 7 bases, with 21 bases between the two germline ends. The germline gives CDR1 LNHDA, CDR2 SQIVND (reference sequence). The CDR3, as DNA: TGTGCCAGTAGCCGGGGGACACCCGACTTAGGTGGCTACACCTTC. Residues: CASSRGTPDLGGYTF.

The J gene is TRBJ1-2, the V gene TRBV7-9, with TRBD1 identical over 7 bases. CDR3 size: 13 residues. CDR1 and CDR2 (germline): SEHNR, FQNEAQ (reference sequence). Unmatched junction bases numbered 9, after V lost 7 bases and J lost 7 bases. The CDR3 sequence is CASTFQGGFGYTF. In DNA, the CDR3 is TGTGCCAGCACTTTCCAAGGGGGCTTTGGCTACACCTTC. Supplemented by reference TRBV7-9 and TRBJ1-2, the full variable domain reads DTGVSQNPRHKITKRGQNVTFRCDPISEHNRLYWYRQTLGQGPEFLTYFQNEAQLEKSRLLSDRFSAERPKGSFSTLEIQRTEQGDSAMYLCASTFQGGFGYTFGSGTRLTVV.

This chain links TRBV19 with TRBJ1-2; no reliable D call. V was clipped by 8 bases and J by 8 bases, with 9 bases between them. CDR1 and CDR2 from the germline V gene are LNHDA and SQIVND (reference sequence). This CDR3 is 10 amino acids long. The CDR3 nucleotides are TGTGCCAGTTGGAGTCGCGGCTACACCTTC. Its translation: CASWSRGYTF.

V and J are TRBV12-3 or TRBV12-4 and TRBJ2-7; a weak D match, TRBD1 (6 bases). Trimming cost V 6 bases and J 7 bases, with 13 bases left between them. CDR3 length: 12 residues. In nucleotides, the CDR3 is TGTGCCAGCAGAGGGGGTCCTAGGGAGCAGTACTTC. This gives the protein CASRGGPREQYF.

The chain joins TRBV29-1 to TRBJ1-1; TRBD1 aligns across 10 bases. Trimming cost V 2 bases and J 1 base; bases outside gene matches: 4. CDR1 and CDR2 from the germline V gene are SQVTM and ANQGSEA. The CDR3 runs 15 residues. Written as DNA, the CDR3 is TGCAGCGTTGAACAGACAGGGGGCTGGAACACTGAAGCTTTCTTT. Amino acid sequence: CSVEQTGGWNTEAFF. Using reference TRBV29-1 and TRBJ1-1 for the parts outside the CDR3, the full variable domain is SAVISQKPSRDICQRGTSLTIQCQVDSQVTMMFWYRQQPGQSLTLIATANQGSEATYESGFVIDKFPISRPNLTFSTLTVSNMSPEDSSIYLCSVEQTGGWNTEAFFGQGTRLTVV.

The chain links TRBV3-1 (or the pseudogene TRBV3-2) to TRBJ2-5, with TRBD2 as a possible D gene (7 bases). Trimming left V 3 bases short and J 2 bases short, with 13 bases between. Germline-derived CDR1 and CDR2 are LGHDT and YNNKEL (reference sequence). The CDR3 runs 15 residues. DNA of the CDR3: TGTGCCAGCAGCCACGAGGGGGGGGCTCAAGAGACCCAGTACTTC. Translating gives CASSHEGGAQETQYF.

The count of this clone is one. The CDR3: CASSLSRTGIGNTIYF. The CDR3 DNA is TGTGCCAGCAGTTTATCTAGGACAGGGATCGGGAACACCATATATTTT. This sequence joins TRBV28 and TRBJ1-3; 8 positions agree with TRBD1. V shed 1 base, J shed 7 bases, and the junction held 9 bases outside the gene matches. Germline CDR1 is MDHEN and CDR2 is SYDVKM. The CDR3 runs 16 residues.

The V gene is TRBV19, the J gene TRBJ1-4, with D perhaps TRBD1 (6 bases). Germline V lookup: CDR1 LNHDA, CDR2 SQIVND (reference sequence). Trimming left V 0 bases short and J 0 bases short, with 8 bases between. The CDR3 runs to 16 residues. The CDR3 reads CASSIDGTTTNEKLFF. CDR3 nucleotides: TGTGCCAGTAGTATAGACGGGACAACAACTAATGAAAAACTGTTTTTT.

The chain employs TRBV5-8 and TRBJ2-2; D gene unclear. Trimming removed 0 bases at V and 1 base at J, with 10 bases between. Germline assignment: CDR1 SGHTS and CDR2 YDEGEE. The CDR3 is 16 residues long. CDR3 sequence reads: CASSLEVGLNTGELFF. The CDR3 DNA is TGTGCCAGCAGCTTGGAAGTGGGTCTGAACACCGGGGAGCTGTTTTTT.

The chain carries TRBV29-1 and TRBJ2-7; possible D gene TRBD1, 6 bases. The CDR3 loop spans 14 amino acids. Germline V gives CDR1 SQVTM, CDR2 ANQGSEA. Trimming removed 7 bases at V and 0 bases at J, with 16 bases between. The chain's CDR3 is CSALSSDSSYEQYF. CDR3 in DNA: TGCAGCGCCCTTTCTTCGGACAGCTCCTACGAGCAGTACTTC.

The gene calls are TRBV18 and TRBJ2-3; 13 nucleotides align to TRBD2. The V gene end was trimmed by 6 bases and the J gene end by 2 bases; junction bases not matched to a gene: 2. The CDR3 is 15 residues long. Germline CDR1 reads KGHSH; CDR2 reads LQKENI. CDR3 sequence reads: CASSGLAGDTDTQYF. The DNA of the CDR3 is TGTGCCAGCTCCGGACTAGCGGGAGACACAGATACGCAGTATTTT. The whole variable domain, filled in from reference TRBV18 and TRBJ2-3, reads NAGVMQNPRHLVRRRGQEARLRCSPMKGHSHVYWYRQLPEEGLKFMVYLQKENIIDESGMPKERFSAEFPKEGPSILRIQQVVRGDSAAYFCASSGLAGDTDTQYFGPGTRLTVL.

The rearrangement joins TRBV28 to TRBJ1-2; D possibly corresponds to TRBD1 (6 bases). The ends were cut back, 7 bases at V and 8 bases at J, with 17 bases in the middle. This CDR3 is 13 amino acids long. Germline loops: CDR1 MDHEN, CDR2 SYDVKM. CDR3 region: CASTRGGDIGYTF. The CDR3 region has the DNA TGTGCCAGCACCCGAGGGGGGGATATAGGCTACACCTTC.

V gene TRBV19 combines with J gene TRBJ2-7, with TRBD1 as a possible D gene (5 bases). V was clipped by 4 bases and J by 6 bases, with 13 bases between them. The CDR3 runs to 13 residues. CDR1 and CDR2 from the germline V gene are LNHDA and SQIVND (reference sequence). The CDR3 DNA follows: TGTGCCAGTAGTACCGCGGACACGGGCGAGCAGTACTTC. It specifies CASSTADTGEQYF.

This chain joins TRBV3-1 (or the pseudogene TRBV3-2) and TRBJ2-1, with 9 bases that match TRBD2. This CDR3 comprises 15 residues. V trimming: 4 bases; J trimming: 0 bases; junction bases outside the gene matches: 1. In germline, CDR1 is LGHDT, CDR2 YNNKEL (reference sequence). The chain's CDR3 is CASSRSGSSYNEQFF. In nucleotides, the CDR3 is TGTGCCAGCAGCCGTAGCGGGAGCTCCTACAATGAGCAGTTCTTC.

The chain recombines TRBV10-3 with TRBJ2-1; 9 nucleotides line up with TRBD2. The CDR3 totals 16 residues. The junction had 10 bases not matched to a gene; V was cut back by 6 bases and J by 4 bases. Germline CDR1 and CDR2: ENHRY and SYGVKD. CDR3 residues: CAISPLTSGGYNEQFF. The CDR3 DNA is TGTGCCATCAGCCCCCTGACTAGCGGAGGATACAATGAGCAGTTCTTC.

The chain combines TRBV2 with TRBJ1-6, with D perhaps matching TRBD1 (6 bases). Germline V gene sequence: CDR1 SNHLY, CDR2 FYNNEI. The CDR3 runs 16 residues. V dropped 4 bases and J dropped 8 bases, with 18 bases sitting between them. The CDR3 spells CASSGSGGRTHSPLHF. The CDR3 DNA sequence: TGTGCCAGCAGTGGCTCCGGGGGCAGAACCCATTCACCCCTCCACTTT.

The genes are TRBV5-1 and TRBJ2-1; D is unclear. Germline V gene lookup returns CDR1 SGHRS and CDR2 YFSETQ. The CDR3 consists of 15 residues. Deletions cut 3 bases from V and 5 bases from J, with 15 bases between. The CDR3 DNA reads TGCGCCAGCAGCTCTACCCCTAATCAACACAATGAGCAGTTCTTC. Translation gives CASSSTPNQHNEQFF.

V and J are TRBV10-3 and TRBJ2-2; TRBD2 might be the D (5 bases). The CDR3 runs 16 residues. Germline CDR1 and CDR2: ENHRY and SYGVKD. Between the trimmed V and J ends, which lost 2 bases and 5 bases, there was a span of 15 bases. CDR3 nucleotide sequence: TGTGCCATCAGTGAGAGCCTGGGGAGACAAACCGGGGAGCTGTTTTTT. It specifies CAISESLGRQTGELFF.

V usage is TRBV5-1 and J usage is TRBJ1-1; D unclear. Trimming cost V 5 bases and J 1 base, with 18 bases left between them. Germline loops: CDR1 SGHRS, CDR2 YFSETQ. This CDR3 is built from 16 residues. The CDR3 DNA reads TGCGCCAGCAGTCCGACCGAGCGACTCAGGAACACTGAAGCTTTCTTT. Translated, it gives CASSPTERLRNTEAFF.

The V and J genes are TRBV7-8 and TRBJ2-5, with 7 bases aligning to TRBD1. Germline loops: CDR1 SGHVS, CDR2 FQNEAQ. V trimming: 0 bases; J trimming: 4 bases; junction bases outside the gene matches: 8. This CDR3 comprises 16 residues. CDR3 in amino acids: CASSLARQGRGETQYF. The CDR3 nucleotides read TGTGCCAGCAGCTTAGCACGACAGGGAAGAGGAGAGACCCAGTACTTC.

The DNA for the CDR3 is TGTGCCAGCAACCGGGACGGTGATAATTCACCCCTCCACTTT. Translating gives CASNRDGDNSPLHF. V gene TRBV6-4 combines with J gene TRBJ1-6; D may be TRBD1 (5 bases). Germline lookup yields CDR1 MRHNA and CDR2 SNTAGT. Trimming shortened V by 7 bases and J by 5 bases, and 12 bases separated the two germline ends. CDR3 length equals 14 residues.

The chain joins TRBV3-1 (or the pseudogene TRBV3-2) to TRBJ2-7, with a tentative D call TRBD2 (5 bases). CDR3 length: 13 amino acids. In germline, CDR1 is LGHDT, CDR2 YNNKEL (reference sequence). V gave up 2 bases and J gave up 3 bases, with 8 bases separating them. The CDR3 loop reads CASSQSGNYEQYF. The CDR3 DNA reads TGTGCCAGCAGCCAATCGGGAAACTACGAGCAGTACTTC.

V gene TRBV5-1 combines with J gene TRBJ1-2; perhaps TRBD1 as D (5 bases). The CDR3 covers 13 residues. Germline V gives CDR1 SGHRS, CDR2 YFSETQ. Between the trimmed V and J ends, which lost 0 bases and 9 bases, there was a span of 12 bases. Here the CDR3 DNA reads TGCGCCAGCAGCTTGGACACAGGTAGTAGCTACACCTTC. Residues: CASSLDTGSSYTF.